Reported below is one T cell receptor (beta chain). Its antigen is currently unknown. V dropped 3 bases and J dropped 6 bases, with 10 bases sitting between them. The germline CDR1 and CDR2 sequences are SGHNT and YYREEE (reference sequence). The CDR3 runs 13 residues. Some clones are missing from TCRdb's copy, which holds only in-frame ones; the method was immunoSEQ multiplex PCR. The sample carries fewer than 200,000 clones, 90% recorded once. This entry is derived from a study of T cell responses to AZD1222 COVID-19 vaccine. Study conclusions and caveats: The donor cohort was predominantly white British with a female majority, and clonal diversity may have been underestimated. AZD1222 recipients seropositive at baseline numbered only 5 or 6.

The sequenced sample was peripheral blood, obtained on day 0 of AZD1222 vaccination. This clonotype originated in an adult in good health. The chain links TRBV5-4 to TRBJ2-1; TRBD2 is a possible D gene (5 bases). CDR3 sequence (DNA): TGTGCCAGCAGCTCGGACTGGGGCAATGAGCAGTTCTTC. Protein sequence: CASSSDWGNEQFF.